This TCR beta chain was profiled in a study of patients and donors after allogeneic stem cell transplantation. The sample holds many counts of this clonotype. TCRdb re-called the RT-PCR reads with MiXCR, one entry per CDR3 protein. This repertoire shows 800,000 to 1,000,000 distinct CDR3 sequences, about a sixth found once; its top ten account for 6%. This CDR3 is built from 13 residues. Between the trimmed V and J ends, which lost 6 bases and 1 base, there was a span of 13 bases. Germline CDR1 reads DFQATT; CDR2 reads SNEGSKA (reference sequence). This chain joins TRBV20-1 and TRBJ2-7, with D unresolved. Sequencing was performed on blood, either unsorted or a sorted T cell fraction (not recorded which). The TCR was taken from a human donor who was either an allogeneic HSCT recipient or a stem cell or donor lymphocyte infusion donor (not recorded which). It is not recorded whose cells these are; they may come from a transplant donor. The CDR3 DNA is TGCAGTGCGAGAAACGGCAATTCCTACGAGCAGTACTTC. It yields the protein CSARNGNSYEQYF.